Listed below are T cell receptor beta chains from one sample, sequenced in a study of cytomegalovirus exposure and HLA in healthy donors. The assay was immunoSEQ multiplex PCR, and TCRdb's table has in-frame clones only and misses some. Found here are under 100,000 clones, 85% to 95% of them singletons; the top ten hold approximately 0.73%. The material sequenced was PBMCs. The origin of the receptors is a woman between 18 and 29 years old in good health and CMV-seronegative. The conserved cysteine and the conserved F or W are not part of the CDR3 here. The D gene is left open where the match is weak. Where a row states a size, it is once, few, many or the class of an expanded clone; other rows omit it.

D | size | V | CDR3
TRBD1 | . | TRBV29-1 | SVGYDRVNNEQF
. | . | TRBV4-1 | ASSQGRRGLYEQY
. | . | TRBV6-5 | ASRSDTDTQY
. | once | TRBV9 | ASSGASSYNEQF
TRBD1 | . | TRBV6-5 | ASRAGGIYGYT
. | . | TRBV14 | ASSQPVLQKSNEQF
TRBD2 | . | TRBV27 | ASSAGTSGYNEQF
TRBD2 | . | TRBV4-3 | ASSQASGNSYEQY
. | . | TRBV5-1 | ASSLVTVPYGYT
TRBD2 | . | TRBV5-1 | ASSGGPAGKLETQY
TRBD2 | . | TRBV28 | ASSTSGLAGGLRAYEQY
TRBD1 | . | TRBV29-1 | SVDGPTGGEETQY
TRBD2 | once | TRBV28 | ASSFPSGRNTDTQY
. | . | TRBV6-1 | ASGRETGQPQH
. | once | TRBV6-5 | ASSYLPDNNGYT
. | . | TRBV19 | ASSISGAAYNEQF
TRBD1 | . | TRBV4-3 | ASSQSGQGYEQY
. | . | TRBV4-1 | ASSPLPGLVAF
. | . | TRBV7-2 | ASSPLYEQY
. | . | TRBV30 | AWSVRSSVKRQKAYNEQF
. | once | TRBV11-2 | ASSPGGRRAEQY
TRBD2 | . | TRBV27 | ASSSGLTNEQF
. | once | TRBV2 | ASSWGLIGLGENEQF
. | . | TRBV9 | ASSLKTGVPYEQY
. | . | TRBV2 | ARGFSYNEQF
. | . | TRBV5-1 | ASSDVQGGGETQY
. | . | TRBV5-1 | ASSGAQGRYEQY
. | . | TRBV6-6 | ASSYGPGRAGTEAF
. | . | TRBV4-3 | ASSQERSTEAF
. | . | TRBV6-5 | ASSYFTGSNTEAF
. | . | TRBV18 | ASSVRAGNTIY
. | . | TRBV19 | ASTVTIRSTDTQY
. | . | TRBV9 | ASSVDPGPPGNTIY
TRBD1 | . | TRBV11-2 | ASSISGQGGQETQY
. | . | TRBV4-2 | ASSQGAASTDTQY
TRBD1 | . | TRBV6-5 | ASSYGTGGAETQY
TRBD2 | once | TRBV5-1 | ASSFQGRAEETQY
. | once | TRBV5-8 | ASSLQLTSGNGYT
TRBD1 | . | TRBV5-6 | ASSISTGTALYGYT
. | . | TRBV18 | ASSPPNPGRSYEQY
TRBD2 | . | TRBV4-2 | ASSQEGLAADTQY
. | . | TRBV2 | ASRNRVATEAF
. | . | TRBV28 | ASSSFTGSGNTIY
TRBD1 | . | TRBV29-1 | SVEDEDRAYNEQF
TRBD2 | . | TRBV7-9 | ASSSLTSGTPYEQY
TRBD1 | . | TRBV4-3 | ASSQRTDRGFSGYT
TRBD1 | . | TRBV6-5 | ASRRQGGSNQPQH
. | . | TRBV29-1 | SVAAGADNEQF
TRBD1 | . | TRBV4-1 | ASSQGQGADVEKLF
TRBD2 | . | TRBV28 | ASRRIGRRSYNEQF
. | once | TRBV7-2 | ASSLNLKNTEAF
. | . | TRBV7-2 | ASSLAAGWGTEAF
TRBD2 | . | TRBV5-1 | ASSASGRRSGELF
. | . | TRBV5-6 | ASSPWRDEKLF
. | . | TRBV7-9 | ASSPPGSSYEQY
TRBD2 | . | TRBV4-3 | ASSQDRLALDNEQF
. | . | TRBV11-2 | ASSFFFLGGGWYEQY
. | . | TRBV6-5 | ASSYGATDYGYT